A selection of T cell receptor beta chains follows, all from one sample in a study of cytomegalovirus exposure and HLA in healthy donors. TCRdb's table, derived via immunoSEQ multiplex PCR, lists solely in-frame clones and lacks some. The table includes around 150,000 clones, around 76% detected once. The sequenced material came from PBMCs. The receptors derive from a girl between 5 and 17 years old in good health and CMV-seropositive. Both conserved end residues are part of each CDR3. D genes are given only for firm matches. Size is stated for part of the rows, as once, few or many counts, or as a class when the clone is expanded.

j_call clone_size v_call d_call cdr3_aa cdr3_nt
TRBJ1-1 . TRBV11-2 . CASSLDEMGSTEAFF TGTGCCAGCAGCTTAGATGAGATGGGGAGCACTGAAGCTTTCTTT
TRBJ2-7 few TRBV4-2 . CASSQEGGEIAKQYF TGTGCCAGCAGCCAAGAAGGGGGGGAAATCGCCAAGCAGTACTTC
TRBJ1-5 . TRBV5-6 . CASHHGLGAINQPQHF TGTGCCAGCCACCACGGCCTAGGGGCTATCAATCAGCCCCAGCATTTT
TRBJ2-2 . TRBV2 . CASSLTSRTGELFF TGTGCCAGCAGTTTAACTAGCCGCACCGGGGAGCTGTTTTTT
TRBJ1-2 . TRBV30 . CASRRQSDGYTF TGTGCCTCCAGACGACAGTCCGATGGCTACACCTTC
TRBJ2-7 . TRBV28 . CASSQLTSSYEQYF TGTGCCAGCAGTCAATTGACTAGCTCCTACGAGCAGTACTTC
TRBJ1-2 . TRBV28 . CASSPREVYGYTF TGTGCCAGCAGTCCAAGAGAGGTCTATGGCTACACCTTC
TRBJ2-1 . TRBV5-8 . CASSSYRVTYNEQFF TGTGCCAGCAGCTCATACAGGGTTACCTACAATGAGCAGTTCTTC
TRBJ2-1 . TRBV29-1 TRBD1 CSVLRGSLKPEQFF TGCAGCGTACTCAGGGGGAGCTTGAAACCTGAGCAGTTCTTC
TRBJ2-3 . TRBV18 . CASSPGSTDTQYF TGTGCCAGCTCACCGGGCAGCACAGATACGCAGTATTTT
TRBJ1-1 . TRBV19 . CASSWAGANTEAFF TGTGCCAGTAGTTGGGCAGGGGCGAACACTGAAGCTTTCTTT
TRBJ2-5 . TRBV19 . CASSGRGGETQYF TGTGCCAGTAGTGGCAGGGGCGGAGAGACCCAGTACTTC
TRBJ1-1 . TRBV5-1 . CASSLVAGPMNTEAFF TGCGCCAGCAGCTTGGTAGCGGGGCCGATGAACACTGAAGCTTTCTTT
TRBJ1-4 . TRBV27 . CASSLQGVGEKLFF TGTGCCAGCAGTCTACAGGGAGTCGGTGAAAAACTGTTTTTT
TRBJ2-7 once TRBV30 TRBD2 CAWSLAGEYEQYF TGTGCCTGGAGTCTAGCGGGAGAATACGAGCAGTACTTC
TRBJ1-1 . TRBV6-6 TRBD1 CASSPQQGAGTEAFF TGTGCCAGCAGTCCTCAACAGGGGGCAGGCACTGAAGCTTTCTTT